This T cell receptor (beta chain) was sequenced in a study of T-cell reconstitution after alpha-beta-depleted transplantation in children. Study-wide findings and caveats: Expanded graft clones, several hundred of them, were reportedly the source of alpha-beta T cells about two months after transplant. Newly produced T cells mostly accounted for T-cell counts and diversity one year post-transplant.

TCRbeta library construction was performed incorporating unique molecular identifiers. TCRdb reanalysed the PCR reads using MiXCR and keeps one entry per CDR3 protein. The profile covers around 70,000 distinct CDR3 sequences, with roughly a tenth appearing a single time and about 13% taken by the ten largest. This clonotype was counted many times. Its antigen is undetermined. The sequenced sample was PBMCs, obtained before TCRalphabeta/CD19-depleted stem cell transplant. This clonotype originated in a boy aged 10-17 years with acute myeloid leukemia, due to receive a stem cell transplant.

The CDR3 bases are TGTGCCAGCTCACCACGGAAGGTCTCTGGAAACACCATATATTTT. This sequence encodes CASSPRKVSGNTIYF. V is TRBV18 and J is TRBJ1-3; D gene uncertain. The CDR3 is 15 residues long. The V gene's germline CDR1 is KGHSH and CDR2 LQKENI. V was trimmed by 1 base and J by 0 bases, leaving 7 bases between them.